This TCR beta chain appears in the sequencing data of a study of blood T cell repertoires in COVID-19. On the study more broadly: PBMCs, B-cell-depleted T cells, or T cells provided the cDNA or gDNA that made up the material.

The V and J ends lost 2 bases and 2 bases respectively, with 10 bases between them. Germline V gene lookup returns CDR1 MNHEY and CDR2 SVGEGT. The CDR3 extends over 14 amino acids. Recovered status in Cohort 3 required two negative PCRs, clearance, or symptom resolution. Measured with immunoSEQ multiplex PCR; TCRdb has only the in-frame clones, and not every one. The data contain a few hundred thousand clones, roughly nine tenths of them singletons. The sequenced material came from PBMCs or T cells enriched from blood (not recorded which). The rearrangement links TRBV6-2 or TRBV6-3 to TRBJ2-7, with D perhaps TRBD1 (6 bases). The TCR comes from a woman aged 40 to 55 who had recovered from COVID-19. The CDR3 is CASSYGDTTYEQYF. In nucleotides, the CDR3 is TGTGCCAGCAGTTACGGGGACACTACCTACGAGCAGTACTTC.